The clone carrying this TCR beta chain has a count of ten or more. The entry originates in a study of T cells in Graves' hyperthyroidism and ophthalmopathy. V was pared by 2 bases and J by 10 bases, with 9 bases of the junction left unmatched. There are 15 residues in the CDR3. In germline, CDR1 is SGHAT, CDR2 FQNNGV. The CDR3 regions of TCR beta were amplified from RNA transcripts. A set of HTBI primers served as the primers for a first-round RT-PCR of the TCR CDR3. Each CDR3 protein is one row after TCRdb ran MiXCR on the multiplex PCR reads. This sample has a few hundred thousand distinct CDR3 sequences, with around 16% found just once. Lactation, pregnancy, other autoimmune disease or uncontrolled infection excluded patients.

The sample was blood. This chain connects TRBV11-2 to TRBJ2-1; 9 bases map to TRBD2. This receptor was obtained from a woman younger than 45 with Graves' hyperthyroidism. The CDR3 sequence: CASSLTSSGINEQFF. The CDR3 coding sequence is TGTGCCAGCAGCTTAACCTCTAGCGGGATCAACGAGCAGTTCTTC.